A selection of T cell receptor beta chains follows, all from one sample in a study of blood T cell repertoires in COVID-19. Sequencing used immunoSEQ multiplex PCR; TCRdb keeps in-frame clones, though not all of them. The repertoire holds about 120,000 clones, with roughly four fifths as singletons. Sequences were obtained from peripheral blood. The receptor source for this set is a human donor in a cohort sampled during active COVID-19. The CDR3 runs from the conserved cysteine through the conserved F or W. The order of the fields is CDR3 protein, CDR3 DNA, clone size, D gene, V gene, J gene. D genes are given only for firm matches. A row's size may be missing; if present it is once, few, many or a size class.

CDR3 protein: CASSPPDSPYEQYF
CDR3 DNA: TGTGCCAGCAGCCCTCCGGACAGCCCCTACGAGCAGTACTTC
clone size: -
D gene: -
V gene: TRBV7-2
J gene: TRBJ2-7

CDR3 protein: CAIKGDVNSYEQYF
CDR3 DNA: TGTGCCATCAAGGGAGACGTTAACTCCTACGAGCAGTACTTC
clone size: -
D gene: -
V gene: TRBV10-3
J gene: TRBJ2-7

CDR3 protein: CASSFGDYEQYF
CDR3 DNA: TGTGCCAGCAGTTTCGGGGACTACGAGCAGTACTTC
clone size: -
D gene: -
V gene: TRBV28
J gene: TRBJ2-7

CDR3 protein: CASRGQGNSPLHF
CDR3 DNA: TGTGCCAGCAGGGGACAGGGGAATTCACCCCTCCACTTT
clone size: -
D gene: TRBD1
V gene: TRBV2
J gene: TRBJ1-6

CDR3 protein: CASSRRDYYTDTQYF
CDR3 DNA: TGTGCCAGTAGTAGGCGGGACTATTACACAGATACGCAGTATTTT
clone size: -
D gene: TRBD2
V gene: TRBV19
J gene: TRBJ2-3

CDR3 protein: CASSYSGPGANVLTF
CDR3 DNA: TGTGCCAGCAGTTACTCGGGGCCTGGGGCCAACGTCCTGACTTTC
clone size: few
D gene: -
V gene: TRBV6-5
J gene: TRBJ2-6

CDR3 protein: CASSEGTGLSGNTIYF
CDR3 DNA: TGCGCCAGCAGCGAAGGGACAGGCCTATCTGGAAACACCATATATTTT
clone size: -
D gene: TRBD1
V gene: TRBV5-1
J gene: TRBJ1-3

CDR3 protein: CASGFGLTSPPTDTQYF
CDR3 DNA: TGTGCCAGTGGCTTTGGGCTGACTAGCCCTCCCACAGATACGCAGTATTTT
clone size: -
D gene: TRBD2
V gene: TRBV19
J gene: TRBJ2-3

CDR3 protein: CASSLAAGGYTGELFF
CDR3 DNA: TGTGCCAGCAGCTTAGCCGCGGGGGGCTACACCGGGGAGCTGTTTTTT
clone size: -
D gene: TRBD2
V gene: TRBV7-9
J gene: TRBJ2-2

CDR3 protein: CASSSGQDYGYTF
CDR3 DNA: TGTGCCAGCAGTTCGGGACAGGATTATGGCTACACCTTC
clone size: -
D gene: TRBD1
V gene: TRBV12-3/TRBV12-4
J gene: TRBJ1-2

CDR3 protein: CASSFQNSYEQYF
CDR3 DNA: TGTGCCAGCAGTTTTCAGAACTCCTACGAGCAGTACTTC
clone size: -
D gene: -
V gene: TRBV28
J gene: TRBJ2-7

CDR3 protein: CASSEGQGASGYTF
CDR3 DNA: TGTGCCAGCAGCGAGGGACAGGGGGCGTCTGGCTACACCTTC
clone size: -
D gene: TRBD1
V gene: TRBV3-1/TRBV3-2
J gene: TRBJ1-2

CDR3 protein: CASSMGGAWAETQYF
CDR3 DNA: TGTGCCAGTAGTATGGGAGGTGCATGGGCGGAGACCCAGTACTTC
clone size: -
D gene: -
V gene: TRBV19
J gene: TRBJ2-5

CDR3 protein: CASSQAYSFSGNTIYF
CDR3 DNA: TGCGCCAGCAGCCAAGCCTATAGCTTCTCTGGAAACACCATATATTTT
clone size: -
D gene: -
V gene: TRBV4-1
J gene: TRBJ1-3

CDR3 protein: CATSADLEAGEAFF
CDR3 DNA: TGTGCCACCAGCGCCGACCTGGAAGCAGGTGAAGCTTTCTTT
clone size: -
D gene: -
V gene: TRBV15
J gene: TRBJ1-1

CDR3 protein: CASSFHIAPGLAGGQTGELFF
CDR3 DNA: TGCGCCAGCAGCTTCCATATTGCTCCGGGACTAGCGGGGGGGCAGACCGGGGAGCTGTTTTTT
clone size: -
D gene: TRBD2
V gene: TRBV5-1
J gene: TRBJ2-2

CDR3 protein: CASRPQGSLNGNTIYF
CDR3 DNA: TGTGCCAGCAGGCCACAGGGGTCCCTAAACGGAAACACCATATATTTT
clone size: -
D gene: TRBD1
V gene: TRBV28
J gene: TRBJ1-3

CDR3 protein: CASSRRTGGRGTEAFF
CDR3 DNA: TGTGCCAGCAGCCGCCGGACAGGGGGCCGGGGGACTGAAGCTTTCTTT
clone size: -
D gene: TRBD1
V gene: TRBV7-8
J gene: TRBJ1-1

CDR3 protein: CASSVAVNEKLFF
CDR3 DNA: TGTGCCAGCAGCGTAGCTGTGAATGAAAAACTGTTTTTT
clone size: -
D gene: -
V gene: TRBV9
J gene: TRBJ1-4

CDR3 protein: CASSVSYNEQFF
CDR3 DNA: TGTGCCAGCAGCGTATCATACAATGAGCAGTTCTTC
clone size: -
D gene: -
V gene: TRBV9
J gene: TRBJ2-1

CDR3 protein: CASSMGQNTGELFF
CDR3 DNA: TGTGCCAGTAGTATGGGACAGAACACCGGGGAGCTGTTTTTT
clone size: -
D gene: -
V gene: TRBV19
J gene: TRBJ2-2

CDR3 protein: CASFPQGSYNSPLHF
CDR3 DNA: TGTGCCAGCTTCCCTCAGGGATCCTATAATTCACCCCTCCACTTT
clone size: -
D gene: -
V gene: TRBV6-5
J gene: TRBJ1-6

CDR3 protein: CASSESGGPNTGELFF
CDR3 DNA: TGCGCCAGCAGCGAAAGCGGGGGCCCGAACACCGGGGAGCTGTTTTTT
clone size: once
D gene: TRBD2
V gene: TRBV5-1
J gene: TRBJ2-2

CDR3 protein: CATGGGQETQYF
CDR3 DNA: TGTGCCACGGGAGGGGGGCAAGAGACCCAGTACTTC
clone size: once
D gene: TRBD2
V gene: TRBV10-3
J gene: TRBJ2-5

CDR3 protein: CASATLQGGNQPQHF
CDR3 DNA: TGTGCCAGCGCCACGCTGCAGGGGGGCAATCAGCCCCAGCATTTT
clone size: -
D gene: TRBD1
V gene: TRBV28
J gene: TRBJ1-5

CDR3 protein: CASSRTGGGLPQHF
CDR3 DNA: TGTGCCAGCAGTCGTACAGGGGGGGGGCTGCCCCAGCATTTT
clone size: -
D gene: TRBD1
V gene: TRBV6-2/TRBV6-3
J gene: TRBJ1-5

CDR3 protein: CASSKGLAVNQNNEQFF
CDR3 DNA: TGCGCCAGCAGCAAGGGACTAGCCGTGAACCAAAACAATGAGCAGTTCTTC
clone size: -
D gene: TRBD2
V gene: TRBV5-1
J gene: TRBJ2-1

CDR3 protein: CASSLASVADTQYF
CDR3 DNA: TGCGCCAGCAGCTTGGCTAGCGTAGCAGATACGCAGTATTTT
clone size: -
D gene: -
V gene: TRBV5-1
J gene: TRBJ2-3

CDR3 protein: CASSLAQVSIAQYF
CDR3 DNA: TGCGCCAGCAGCTTGGCCCAGGTCTCCATAGCGCAGTATTTT
clone size: -
D gene: -
V gene: TRBV5-1
J gene: TRBJ2-3

CDR3 protein: CATSLDRVVPGELFF
CDR3 DNA: TGTGCCACCAGCCTGGACAGGGTAGTCCCCGGGGAGCTGTTTTTT
clone size: once
D gene: TRBD1
V gene: TRBV5-4
J gene: TRBJ2-2

CDR3 protein: CASSFPSGGAARETQYF
CDR3 DNA: TGTGCCAGCAGCTTCCCTAGCGGGGGGGCGGCCCGGGAGACCCAGTACTTC
clone size: once
D gene: TRBD2
V gene: TRBV7-9
J gene: TRBJ2-5

CDR3 protein: CASSLGRATSTDTQYF
CDR3 DNA: TGCGCCAGCAGCTTAGGCAGGGCTACTAGCACAGATACGCAGTATTTT
clone size: -
D gene: -
V gene: TRBV5-1
J gene: TRBJ2-3

CDR3 protein: CASSVGQGAGDTQYF
CDR3 DNA: TGTGCCAGCAGCGTAGGGCAGGGGGCCGGAGATACGCAGTATTTT
clone size: -
D gene: TRBD1
V gene: TRBV9
J gene: TRBJ2-3

CDR3 protein: CASSHGQVSNYGYTF
CDR3 DNA: TGTGCCAGCAGCCACGGACAGGTCTCTAACTATGGCTACACCTTC
clone size: few
D gene: TRBD1
V gene: TRBV9
J gene: TRBJ1-2

CDR3 protein: CASSLASGAQDRGYTF
CDR3 DNA: TGCGCCAGCAGCTTGGCCAGTGGGGCGCAGGATCGGGGCTACACCTTC
clone size: -
D gene: -
V gene: TRBV5-1
J gene: TRBJ1-2

CDR3 protein: CASSLLGRGSDYGYTF
CDR3 DNA: TGTGCCAGCAGTTTATTGGGCAGGGGGTCGGACTATGGCTACACCTTC
clone size: -
D gene: TRBD1
V gene: TRBV28
J gene: TRBJ1-2

CDR3 protein: CASSDVLAGLSASPLHF
CDR3 DNA: TGTGCCAGCAGTGATGTCCTAGCGGGGCTGTCTGCCTCACCCCTCCACTTT
clone size: -
D gene: -
V gene: TRBV25-1
J gene: TRBJ1-6

CDR3 protein: CASSSRQGATNEKLFF
CDR3 DNA: TGTGCCAGCAGTTCCCGACAGGGCGCAACTAATGAAAAACTGTTTTTT
clone size: -
D gene: TRBD1
V gene: TRBV27
J gene: TRBJ1-4

CDR3 protein: CASSAGTGESDTQYF
CDR3 DNA: TGTGCCAGCAGTGCTGGGACAGGGGAATCAGATACGCAGTATTTT
clone size: -
D gene: TRBD1
V gene: TRBV2
J gene: TRBJ2-3

CDR3 protein: CASSQLSPRGSTNEKLFF
CDR3 DNA: TGTGCCAGCAGCCAATTATCTCCCCGGGGATCAACTAATGAAAAACTGTTTTTT
clone size: -
D gene: -
V gene: TRBV3-1/TRBV3-2
J gene: TRBJ1-4

CDR3 protein: CASSEEGGHNEQYF
CDR3 DNA: TGTGCCAGCAGCGAAGAGGGGGGGCATAACGAGCAGTACTTC
clone size: -
D gene: -
V gene: TRBV13
J gene: TRBJ2-7

CDR3 protein: CASSGLTGNQPQHF
CDR3 DNA: TGTGCCAGCAGTGGTTTAACGGGCAATCAGCCCCAGCATTTT
clone size: few
D gene: -
V gene: TRBV2
J gene: TRBJ1-5

CDR3 protein: CASRGTGANTGELFF
CDR3 DNA: TGTGCCAGCAGGGGGACGGGGGCGAACACCGGGGAGCTGTTTTTT
clone size: -
D gene: -
V gene: TRBV2
J gene: TRBJ2-2

CDR3 protein: CASLTGQGNYGYTF
CDR3 DNA: TGTGCCAGCCTTACCGGACAGGGAAACTATGGCTACACCTTC
clone size: -
D gene: TRBD1
V gene: TRBV6-6
J gene: TRBJ1-2

CDR3 protein: CASSRAGGRETQYF
CDR3 DNA: TGCGCCAGCAGCCGAGCGGGGGGGCGGGAGACCCAGTACTTC
clone size: -
D gene: TRBD2
V gene: TRBV10-1
J gene: TRBJ2-5

CDR3 protein: CASSWGQINTEAFF
CDR3 DNA: TGTGCCAGCAGCTGGGGACAGATAAACACTGAAGCTTTCTTT
clone size: once
D gene: TRBD1
V gene: TRBV5-5
J gene: TRBJ1-1

CDR3 protein: CASSRTGGPYEQYF
CDR3 DNA: TGTGCCAGCAGTAGGACAGGGGGCCCCTACGAGCAGTACTTC
clone size: -
D gene: TRBD1
V gene: TRBV6-2/TRBV6-3
J gene: TRBJ2-7

CDR3 protein: CASVADGDYGYTF
CDR3 DNA: TGTGCCAGCGTAGCCGACGGGGACTATGGCTACACCTTC
clone size: -
D gene: -
V gene: TRBV19
J gene: TRBJ1-2